Each of the 3 T cell receptor beta chains below was sequenced from the same sample in a study of vaccination and CD4 T cells after COVID-19. Specified treatment: approximately 10-day PBMC culture with coronavirus spike peptide pools or control peptides (ViraFEST assay). Cultured CD4+ T cell DNA was sequenced using the Oncomine TCR Beta short-read assay. Each CDR3 protein is one row after TCRdb ran MiXCR on the PCR reads. This sample yields about 8,800 distinct CDR3 sequences, of which 55% to 70% are seen a single time; roughly 15% belongs to the top ten. No cognate antigen is known for these TCRs. Sequenced here: cultured CD4+ T cells from blood, sampled after SARS-CoV-2 vaccination. These receptors originate from a human donor with COVID-19.

The chain has TRBV7-9 and TRBJ1-6, with D possibly TRBD1 on 5 matching bases. Trimming left V 5 bases short and J 6 bases short, with 17 bases between. CDR3 length: 16 residues. Per the germline V gene, CDR1 is SEHNR and CDR2 is FQNEAQ (reference sequence). CDR3 in amino acids: CASSQSPRQLNSPLHF. The CDR3 coding sequence is TGTGCCAGCAGCCAATCCCCGAGACAGCTTAATTCACCCCTCCACTTT.

Comment on this clonotype: With a much larger clone just one base away, this may be a read error. The chain combines TRBV7-3 with TRBJ1-1; D is ambiguous. This CDR3 contains 13 residues. Per germline, CDR1 SGHTA and CDR2 FQGTGA. The CDR3 coding sequence is TGTGCCGGCAGCAGAGCAGGATACACTGAAGCTTTCTTT. This gives the protein CAGSRAGYTEAFF.

This clonotype showed up just a few times. The gene calls are TRBV20-1 and TRBJ1-5; D uncertain. Trimming left V 1 base short and J 0 bases short, with 4 bases between. The germline CDR1 and CDR2 sequences are DFQATT and SNEGSKA (reference sequence). The CDR3 contains 13 residues. This CDR3 reads CSARGDSNQPQHF. CDR3 DNA sequence: TGCAGTGCTAGAGGGGATAGCAATCAGCCCCAGCATTTT.